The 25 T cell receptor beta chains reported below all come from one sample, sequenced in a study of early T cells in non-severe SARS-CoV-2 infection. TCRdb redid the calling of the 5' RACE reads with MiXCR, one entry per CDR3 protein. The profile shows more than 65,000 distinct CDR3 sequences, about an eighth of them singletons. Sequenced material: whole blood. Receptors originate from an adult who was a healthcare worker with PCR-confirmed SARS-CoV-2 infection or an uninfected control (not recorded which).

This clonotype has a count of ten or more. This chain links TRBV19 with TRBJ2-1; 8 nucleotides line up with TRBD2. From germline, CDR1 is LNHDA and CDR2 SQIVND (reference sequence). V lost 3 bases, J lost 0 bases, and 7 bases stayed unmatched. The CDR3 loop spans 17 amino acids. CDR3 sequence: CASSMGTGGSSYNEQFF. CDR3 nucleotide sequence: TGTGCCAGTAGTATGGGTACGGGGGGGAGCTCCTACAATGAGCAGTTCTTC.

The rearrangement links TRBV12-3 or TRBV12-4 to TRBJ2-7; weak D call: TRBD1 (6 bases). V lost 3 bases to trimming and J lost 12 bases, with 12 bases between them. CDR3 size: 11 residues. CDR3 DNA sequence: TGTGCCAGCAGTTTGAACAGGGAAATGTACTTC. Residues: CASSLNREMYF.

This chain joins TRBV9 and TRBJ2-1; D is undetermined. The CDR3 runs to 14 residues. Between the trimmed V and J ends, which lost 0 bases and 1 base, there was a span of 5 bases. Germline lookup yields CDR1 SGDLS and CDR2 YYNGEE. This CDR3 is CASSVGQSYNEQFF. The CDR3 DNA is TGTGCCAGCAGCGTAGGCCAGTCCTACAATGAGCAGTTCTTC.

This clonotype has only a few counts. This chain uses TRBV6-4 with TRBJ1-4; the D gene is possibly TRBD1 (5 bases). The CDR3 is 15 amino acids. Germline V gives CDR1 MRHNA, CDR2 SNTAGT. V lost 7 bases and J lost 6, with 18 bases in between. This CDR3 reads CASTKAGVGDEKLFF. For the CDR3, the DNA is TGTGCCAGCACGAAGGCGGGGGTTGGGGATGAAAAACTGTTTTTT.

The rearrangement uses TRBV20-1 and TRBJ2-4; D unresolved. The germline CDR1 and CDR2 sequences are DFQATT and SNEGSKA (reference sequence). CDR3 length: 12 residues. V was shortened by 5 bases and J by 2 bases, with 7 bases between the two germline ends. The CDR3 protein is CSAGVTKNIQYF. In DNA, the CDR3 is TGCAGTGCTGGGGTAACCAAAAACATTCAGTACTTC.

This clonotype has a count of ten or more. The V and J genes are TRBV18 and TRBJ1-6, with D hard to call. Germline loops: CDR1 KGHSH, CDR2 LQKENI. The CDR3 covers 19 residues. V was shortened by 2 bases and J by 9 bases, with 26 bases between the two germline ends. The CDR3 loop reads CASSPRANRPMPPGSPLHF. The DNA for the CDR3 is TGTGCCAGCTCACCAAGGGCTAACAGACCCATGCCTCCGGGTTCACCCCTCCACTTT.

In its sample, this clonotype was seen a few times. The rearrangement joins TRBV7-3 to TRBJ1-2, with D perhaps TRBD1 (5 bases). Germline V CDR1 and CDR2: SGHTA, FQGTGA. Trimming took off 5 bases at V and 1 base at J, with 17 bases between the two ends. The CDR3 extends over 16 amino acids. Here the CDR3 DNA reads TGTGCCAGCAGCCCATCCGGCAGGGCGGGTAACTATGGCTACACCTTC. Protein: CASSPSGRAGNYGYTF. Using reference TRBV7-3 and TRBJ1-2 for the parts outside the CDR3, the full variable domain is GAGVSQTPSNKVTEKGKYVELRCDPISGHTALYWYRQSLGQGPEFLIYFQGTGAADDSGLPNDRFFAVRPEGSVSTLKIQRTERGDSAVYLCASSPSGRAGNYGYTFGSGTRLTVV.

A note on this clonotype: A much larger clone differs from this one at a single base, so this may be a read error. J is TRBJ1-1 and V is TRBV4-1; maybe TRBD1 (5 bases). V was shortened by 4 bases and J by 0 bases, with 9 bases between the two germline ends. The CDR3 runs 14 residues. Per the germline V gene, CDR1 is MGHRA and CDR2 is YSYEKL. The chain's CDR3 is CASSLVGVNTEAFF. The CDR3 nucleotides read TGCGCCAGCAGCCTAGTGGGGGTGAACACTGAAGCTTTCTTT.

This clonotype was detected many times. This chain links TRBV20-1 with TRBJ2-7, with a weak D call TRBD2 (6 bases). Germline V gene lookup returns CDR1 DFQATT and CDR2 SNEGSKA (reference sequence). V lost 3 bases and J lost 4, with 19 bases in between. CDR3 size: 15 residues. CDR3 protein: CSASRGASVGYEQYF. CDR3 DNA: TGCAGTGCTAGCCGTGGGGCTAGCGTTGGGTACGAGCAGTACTTC.

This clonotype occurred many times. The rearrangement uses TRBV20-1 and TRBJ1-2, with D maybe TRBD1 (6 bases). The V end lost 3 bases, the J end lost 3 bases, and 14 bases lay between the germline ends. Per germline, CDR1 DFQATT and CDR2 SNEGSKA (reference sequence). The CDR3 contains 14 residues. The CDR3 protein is CSARLEGGYYGYTF. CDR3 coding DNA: TGCAGTGCTAGGCTGGAGGGGGGGTACTATGGCTACACCTTC.

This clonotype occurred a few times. The CDR3, as DNA: TGTGCCAGCAGTTGGACAGTGAACACTGAAGCTTTCTTT. Its translation is CASSWTVNTEAFF. The chain employs TRBV27 and TRBJ1-1; D may be TRBD1 (6 bases). This CDR3 is 13 amino acids long. CDR1 MNHEY and CDR2 SMNVEV come from the germline V gene (reference sequence). Between the trimmed V and J ends, which lost 4 bases and 0 bases, there was a span of 6 bases.

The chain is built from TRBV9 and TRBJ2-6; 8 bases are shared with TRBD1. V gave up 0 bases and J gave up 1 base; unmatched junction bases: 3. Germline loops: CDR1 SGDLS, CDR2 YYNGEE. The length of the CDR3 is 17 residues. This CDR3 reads CASSVVQGVSGANVLTF. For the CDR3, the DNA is TGTGCCAGCAGCGTAGTACAGGGGGTATCTGGGGCCAACGTCCTGACTTTC.

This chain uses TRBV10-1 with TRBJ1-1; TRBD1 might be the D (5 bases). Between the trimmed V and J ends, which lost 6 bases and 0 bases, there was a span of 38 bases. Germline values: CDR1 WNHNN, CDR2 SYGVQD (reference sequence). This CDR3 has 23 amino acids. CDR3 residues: CASSPGRHRYPLKASIMNTEAFF. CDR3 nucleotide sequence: TGCGCCAGCAGCCCCGGGAGGCACAGGTACCCTCTAAAAGCCTCTATCATGAACACTGAAGCTTTCTTT.

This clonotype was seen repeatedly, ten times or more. The CDR3 sequence: CASSSFFDWANTGELFF. For the CDR3, the DNA is TGTGCCAGCAGTTCCTTCTTCGATTGGGCCAACACCGGGGAGCTGTTTTTT. The chain uses TRBV11-2 and TRBJ2-2; D call uncertain. Looked up from germline, CDR1 is SGHAT and CDR2 is FQNNGV. V gave up 6 bases and J gave up 2 bases, with 19 bases separating them. The CDR3 totals 17 residues.

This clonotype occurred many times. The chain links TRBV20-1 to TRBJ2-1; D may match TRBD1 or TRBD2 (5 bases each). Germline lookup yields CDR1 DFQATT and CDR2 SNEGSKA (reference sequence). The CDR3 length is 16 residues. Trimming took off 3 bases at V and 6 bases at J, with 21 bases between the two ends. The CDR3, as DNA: TGCAGTGCTAGGGGGGAACGCCTCGACGTGGTCAATGAGCAGTTCTTC. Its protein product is CSARGERLDVVNEQFF.

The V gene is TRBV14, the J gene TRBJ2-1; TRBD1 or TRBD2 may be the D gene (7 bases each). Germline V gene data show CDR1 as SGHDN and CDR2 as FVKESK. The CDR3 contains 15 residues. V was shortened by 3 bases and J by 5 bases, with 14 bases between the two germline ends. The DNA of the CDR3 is TGTGCCAGCAGCCACGTATCAGGGGGGGACAATGAGCAGTTCTTC. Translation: CASSHVSGGDNEQFF.

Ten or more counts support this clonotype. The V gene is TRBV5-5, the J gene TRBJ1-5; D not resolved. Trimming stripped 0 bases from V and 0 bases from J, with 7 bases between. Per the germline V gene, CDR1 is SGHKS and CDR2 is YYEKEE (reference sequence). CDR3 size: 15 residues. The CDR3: CASSLEGNSNQPQHF. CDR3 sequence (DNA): TGTGCCAGCAGCTTGGAAGGAAATAGCAATCAGCCCCAGCATTTT.

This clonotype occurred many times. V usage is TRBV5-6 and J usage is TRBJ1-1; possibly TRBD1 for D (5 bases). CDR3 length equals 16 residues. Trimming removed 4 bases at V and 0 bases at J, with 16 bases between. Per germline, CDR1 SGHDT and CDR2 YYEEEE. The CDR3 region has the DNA TGTGCCAGCAGCATCGAATCGACAGCCATGAACACTGAAGCTTTCTTT. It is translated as CASSIESTAMNTEAFF.

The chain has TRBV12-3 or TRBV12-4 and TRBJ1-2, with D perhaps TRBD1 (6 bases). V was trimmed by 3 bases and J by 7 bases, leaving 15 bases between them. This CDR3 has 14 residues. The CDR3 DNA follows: TGTGCCAGCAGTTTTTATATCAGGGGAGCTGGCTACACCTTC. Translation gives CASSFYIRGAGYTF.

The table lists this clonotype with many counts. The CDR3 protein is CASSVGGRTEAFF. Here the CDR3 DNA reads TGTGCCAGCAGCGTAGGGGGTCGCACTGAAGCTTTCTTT. This chain uses TRBV9 with TRBJ1-1; D call uncertain. The germline gives CDR1 SGDLS, CDR2 YYNGEE. The V gene lost 0 bases and the J gene lost 4 bases, with 7 bases spanning the gap. The CDR3 loop spans 13 amino acids.

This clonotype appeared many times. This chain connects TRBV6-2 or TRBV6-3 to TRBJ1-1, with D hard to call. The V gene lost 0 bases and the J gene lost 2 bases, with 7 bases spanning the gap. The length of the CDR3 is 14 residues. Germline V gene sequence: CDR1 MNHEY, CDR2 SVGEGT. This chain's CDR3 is CASSYSRVNTEAFF. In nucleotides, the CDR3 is TGTGCCAGCAGTTACTCCCGGGTCAACACTGAAGCTTTCTTT.

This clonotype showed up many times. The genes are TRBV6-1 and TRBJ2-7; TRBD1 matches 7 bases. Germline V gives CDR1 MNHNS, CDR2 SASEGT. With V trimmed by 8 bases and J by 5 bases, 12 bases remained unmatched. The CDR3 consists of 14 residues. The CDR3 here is CASLTGWQGDEQYF. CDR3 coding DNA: TGTGCCAGCTTGACAGGGTGGCAGGGGGACGAGCAGTACTTC.

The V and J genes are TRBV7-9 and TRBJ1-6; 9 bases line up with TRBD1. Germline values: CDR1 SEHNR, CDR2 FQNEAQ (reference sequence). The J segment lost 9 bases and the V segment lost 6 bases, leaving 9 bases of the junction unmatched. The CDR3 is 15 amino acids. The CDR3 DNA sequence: TGTGCCAGCAGAGGAGAGGGACAGGGAGTTTCACCCCTCCACTTT. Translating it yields CASRGEGQGVSPLHF.

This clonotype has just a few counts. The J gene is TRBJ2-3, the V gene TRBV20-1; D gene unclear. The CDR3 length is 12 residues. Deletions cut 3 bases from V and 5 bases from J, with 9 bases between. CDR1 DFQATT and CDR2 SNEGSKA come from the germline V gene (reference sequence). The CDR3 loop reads CSASRAKDTQYF. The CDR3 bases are TGCAGTGCTAGTCGAGCAAAAGATACGCAGTATTTT.

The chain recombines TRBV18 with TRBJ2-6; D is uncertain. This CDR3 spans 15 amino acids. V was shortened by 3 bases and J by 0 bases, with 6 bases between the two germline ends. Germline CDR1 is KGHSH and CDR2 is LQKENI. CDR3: CASSPTSSGANVLTF. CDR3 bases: TGTGCCAGCTCACCCACAAGCTCTGGGGCCAACGTCCTGACTTTC. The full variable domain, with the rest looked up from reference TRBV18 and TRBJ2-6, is NAGVMQNPRHLVRRRGQEARLRCSPMKGHSHVYWYRQLPEEGLKFMVYLQKENIIDESGMPKERFSAEFPKEGPSILRIQQVVRGDSAAYFCASSPTSSGANVLTFGAGSRLTVL.